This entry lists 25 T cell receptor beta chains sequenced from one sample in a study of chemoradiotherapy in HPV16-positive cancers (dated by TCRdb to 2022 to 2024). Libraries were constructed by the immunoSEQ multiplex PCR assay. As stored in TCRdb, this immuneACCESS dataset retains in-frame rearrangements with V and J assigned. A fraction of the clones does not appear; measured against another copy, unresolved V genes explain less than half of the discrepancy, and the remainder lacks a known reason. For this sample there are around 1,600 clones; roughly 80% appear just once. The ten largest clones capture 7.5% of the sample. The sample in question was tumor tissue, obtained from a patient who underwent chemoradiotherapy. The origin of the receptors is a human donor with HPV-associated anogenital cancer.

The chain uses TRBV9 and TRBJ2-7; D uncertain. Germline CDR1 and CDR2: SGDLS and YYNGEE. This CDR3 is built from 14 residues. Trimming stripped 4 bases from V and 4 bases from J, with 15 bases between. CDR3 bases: TGTGCCAGCAGCACCGGTGGGGTTGGTTACGAGCAGTACTTC. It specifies CASSTGGVGYEQYF.

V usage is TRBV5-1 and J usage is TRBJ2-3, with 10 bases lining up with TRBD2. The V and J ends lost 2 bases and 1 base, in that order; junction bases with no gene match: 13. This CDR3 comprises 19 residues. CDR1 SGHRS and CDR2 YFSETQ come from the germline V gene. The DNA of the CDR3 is TGCGCCAGCAGCTTCACTTTGAATAGCGGGGGGCGCCGCACAGATACGCAGTATTTT. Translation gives CASSFTLNSGGRRTDTQYF.

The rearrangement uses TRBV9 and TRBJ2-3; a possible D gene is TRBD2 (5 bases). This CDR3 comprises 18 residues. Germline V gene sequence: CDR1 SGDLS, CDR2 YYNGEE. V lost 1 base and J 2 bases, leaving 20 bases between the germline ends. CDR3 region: CASSVMVSSRADTDTQYF. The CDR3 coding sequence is TGTGCCAGCAGCGTAATGGTATCGTCGCGGGCAGACACAGATACGCAGTATTTT.

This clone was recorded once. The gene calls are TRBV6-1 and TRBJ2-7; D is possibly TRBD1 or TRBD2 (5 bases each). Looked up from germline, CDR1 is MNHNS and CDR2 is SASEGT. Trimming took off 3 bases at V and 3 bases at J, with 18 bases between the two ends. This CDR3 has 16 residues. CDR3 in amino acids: CASSDPPWDRHYEQYF. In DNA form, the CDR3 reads TGTGCCAGCAGTGACCCCCCCTGGGACCGCCACTACGAGCAGTACTTC.

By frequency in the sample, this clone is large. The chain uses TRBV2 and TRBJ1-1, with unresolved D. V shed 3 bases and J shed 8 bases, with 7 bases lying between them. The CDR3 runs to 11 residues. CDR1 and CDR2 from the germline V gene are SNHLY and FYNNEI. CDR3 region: CASSDSLEAFF. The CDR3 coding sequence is TGTGCCAGCAGTGATTCTTTAGAAGCTTTCTTT. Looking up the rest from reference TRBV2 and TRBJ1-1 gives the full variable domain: EPEVTQTPSHQVTQMGQEVILRCVPISNHLYFYWYRQILGQKVEFLVSFYNNEISEKSEIFDDQFSVERPDGSNFTLKIRSTKLEDSAMYFCASSDSLEAFFGQGTRLTVV.

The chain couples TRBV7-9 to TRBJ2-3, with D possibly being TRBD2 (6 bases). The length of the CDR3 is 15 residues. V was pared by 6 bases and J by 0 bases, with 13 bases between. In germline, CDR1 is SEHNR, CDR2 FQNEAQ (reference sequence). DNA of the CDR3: TGTGCCAGCAGTCCAGCAGGGACTAGCACAGATACGCAGTATTTT. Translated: CASSPAGTSTDTQYF.

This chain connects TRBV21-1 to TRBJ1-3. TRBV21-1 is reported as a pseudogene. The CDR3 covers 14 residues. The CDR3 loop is CASSKVSPGNTIYF. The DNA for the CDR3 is TGTGCCAGCAGCAAAGTGTCCCCCGGAAACACCATATATTTT.

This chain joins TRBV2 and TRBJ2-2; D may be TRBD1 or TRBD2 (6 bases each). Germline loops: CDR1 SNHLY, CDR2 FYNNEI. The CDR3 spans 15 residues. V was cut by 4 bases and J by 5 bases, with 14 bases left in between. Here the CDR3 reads CASSGGAVGTGELFF. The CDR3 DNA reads TGTGCCAGCAGTGGGGGGGCCGTTGGTACCGGGGAGCTGTTTTTT.

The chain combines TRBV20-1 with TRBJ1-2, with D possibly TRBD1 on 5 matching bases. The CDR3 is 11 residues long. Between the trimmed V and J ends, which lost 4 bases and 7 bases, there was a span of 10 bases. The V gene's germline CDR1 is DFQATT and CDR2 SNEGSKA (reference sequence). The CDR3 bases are TGCAGTGCTATGGGGGTAGGTGGCTACACCTTC. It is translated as CSAMGVGGYTF.

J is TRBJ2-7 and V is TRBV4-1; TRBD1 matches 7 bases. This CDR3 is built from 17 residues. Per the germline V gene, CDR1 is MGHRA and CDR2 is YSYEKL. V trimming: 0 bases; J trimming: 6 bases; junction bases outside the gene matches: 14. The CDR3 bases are TGCGCCAGCAGCCAAGATATTATGCAGGGGGTTCTCGGCGAGCAGTACTTC. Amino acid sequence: CASSQDIMQGVLGEQYF.

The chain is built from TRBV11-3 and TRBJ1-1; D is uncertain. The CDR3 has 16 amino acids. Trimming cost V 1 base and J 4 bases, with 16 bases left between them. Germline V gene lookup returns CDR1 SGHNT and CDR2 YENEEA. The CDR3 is CASSLGAARWPTEAFF. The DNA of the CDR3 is TGTGCCAGCAGCTTAGGTGCGGCACGGTGGCCCACTGAAGCTTTCTTT.

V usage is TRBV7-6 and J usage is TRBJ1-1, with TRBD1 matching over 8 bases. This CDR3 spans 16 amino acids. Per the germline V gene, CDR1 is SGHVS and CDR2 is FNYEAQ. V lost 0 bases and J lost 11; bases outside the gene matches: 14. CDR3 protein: CASSLATSPSTGGAFF. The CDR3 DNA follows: TGTGCCAGCAGCTTAGCGACTTCGCCTTCAACAGGGGGTGCTTTCTTT.

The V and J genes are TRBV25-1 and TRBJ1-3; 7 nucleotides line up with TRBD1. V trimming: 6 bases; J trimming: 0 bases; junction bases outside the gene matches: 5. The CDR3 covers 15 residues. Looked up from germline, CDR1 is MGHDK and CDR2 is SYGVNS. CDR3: CASSLQGPSGNTIYF. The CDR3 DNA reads TGTGCCAGCAGCCTACAGGGGCCCTCTGGAAACACCATATATTTT.

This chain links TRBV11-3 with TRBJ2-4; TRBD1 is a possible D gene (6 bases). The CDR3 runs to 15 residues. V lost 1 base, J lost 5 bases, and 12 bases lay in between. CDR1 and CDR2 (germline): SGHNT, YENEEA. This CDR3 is CASSLGTGFQNIQYF. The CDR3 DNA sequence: TGTGCCAGCAGCTTAGGAACAGGGTTCCAAAACATTCAGTACTTC. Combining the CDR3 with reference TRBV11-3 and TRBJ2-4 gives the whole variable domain EAGVVQSPRYKIIEKKQPVAFWCNPISGHNTLYWYLQNLGQGPELLIRYENEEAVDDSQLPKDRFSAERLKGVDSTLKIQPAELGDSAVYLCASSLGTGFQNIQYFGAGTRLSVL.

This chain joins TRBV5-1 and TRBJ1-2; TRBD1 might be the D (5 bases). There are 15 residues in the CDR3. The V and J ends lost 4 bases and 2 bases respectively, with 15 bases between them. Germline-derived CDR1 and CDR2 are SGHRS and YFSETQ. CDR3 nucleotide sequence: TGCGCCAGCAGCGTCGGGGGGTTACGAAACTATGGCTACACCTTC. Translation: CASSVGGLRNYGYTF.

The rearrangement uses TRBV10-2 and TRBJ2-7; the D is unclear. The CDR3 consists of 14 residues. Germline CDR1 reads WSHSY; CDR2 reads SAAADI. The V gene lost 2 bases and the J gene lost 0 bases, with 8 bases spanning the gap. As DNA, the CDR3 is TGCGCCAGCAGTGAGGTCGAGAGCTCCTACGAGCAGTACGTC. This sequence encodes CASSEVESSYEQYV.

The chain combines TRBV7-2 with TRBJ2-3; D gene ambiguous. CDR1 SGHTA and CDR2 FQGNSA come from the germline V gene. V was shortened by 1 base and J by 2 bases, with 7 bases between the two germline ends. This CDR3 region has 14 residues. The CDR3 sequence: CASSLGPLTDTQYF. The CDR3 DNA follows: TGTGCCAGCAGCTTAGGCCCCCTCACAGATACGCAGTATTTT.

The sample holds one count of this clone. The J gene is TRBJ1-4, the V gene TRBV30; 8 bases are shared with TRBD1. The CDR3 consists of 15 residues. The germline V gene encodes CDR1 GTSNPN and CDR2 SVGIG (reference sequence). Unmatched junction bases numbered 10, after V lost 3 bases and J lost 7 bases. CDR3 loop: CAWRDRRGRGEKLFF. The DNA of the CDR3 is TGTGCCTGGAGGGACCGCAGGGGGCGAGGTGAAAAACTGTTTTTT.

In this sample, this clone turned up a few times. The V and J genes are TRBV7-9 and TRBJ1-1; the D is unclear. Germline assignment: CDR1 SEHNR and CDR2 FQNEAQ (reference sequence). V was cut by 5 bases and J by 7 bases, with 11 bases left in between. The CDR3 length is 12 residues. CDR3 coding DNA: TGTGCCAGCAGCCGCGACTACGGTGAAGCTTTCTTT. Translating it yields CASSRDYGEAFF.

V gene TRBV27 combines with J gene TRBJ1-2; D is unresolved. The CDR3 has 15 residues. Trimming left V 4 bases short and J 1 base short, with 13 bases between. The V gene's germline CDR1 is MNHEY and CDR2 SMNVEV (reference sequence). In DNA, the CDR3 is TGTGCCAGCAGTTCGGGGTCCTTTTTTAACTATGGCTACACCTTC. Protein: CASSSGSFFNYGYTF.

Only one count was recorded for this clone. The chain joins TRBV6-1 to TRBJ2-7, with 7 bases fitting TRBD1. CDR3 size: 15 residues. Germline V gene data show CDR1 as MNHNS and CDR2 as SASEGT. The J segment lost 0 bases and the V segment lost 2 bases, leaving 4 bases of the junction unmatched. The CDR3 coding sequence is TGTGCCAGCAGTGAACTGGGACAGAGCTCCTACGAGCAGTACTTC. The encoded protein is CASSELGQSSYEQYF.

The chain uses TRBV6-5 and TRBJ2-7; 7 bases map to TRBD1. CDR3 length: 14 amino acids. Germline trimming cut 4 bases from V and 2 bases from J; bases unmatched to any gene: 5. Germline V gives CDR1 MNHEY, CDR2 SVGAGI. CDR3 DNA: TGTGCCAGCAGTTTGGACAGGAACACCTACGAGCAGTACTTC. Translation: CASSLDRNTYEQYF.

CDR3 nucleotides: TGTGCCAGCAGCCAGGGACAGTATAGCAATCAGCCCCAGCATTTT. This encodes CASSQGQYSNQPQHF. This chain uses TRBV7-2 with TRBJ1-5, with 7 bases lining up with TRBD1. There are 15 residues in the CDR3. The trim removed 5 bases at V and 0 bases at J, leaving 4 bases unmatched. Germline CDR1 reads SGHTA; CDR2 reads FQGNSA. The whole variable domain, remainder taken from reference TRBV7-2 and TRBJ1-5, is GAGVSQSPSNKVTEKGKDVELRCDPISGHTALYWYRQSLGQGLEFLIYFQGNSAPDKSGLPSDRFSAERTGGSVSTLTIQRTQQEDSAVYLCASSQGQYSNQPQHFGDGTRLSIL.

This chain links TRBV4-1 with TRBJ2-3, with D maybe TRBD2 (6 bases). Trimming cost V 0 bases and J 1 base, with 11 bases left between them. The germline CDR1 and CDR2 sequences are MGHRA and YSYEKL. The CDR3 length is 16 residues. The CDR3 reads CASSQDGEVGTDTQYF. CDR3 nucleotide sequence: TGCGCCAGCAGCCAAGATGGGGAGGTGGGCACAGATACGCAGTATTTT.

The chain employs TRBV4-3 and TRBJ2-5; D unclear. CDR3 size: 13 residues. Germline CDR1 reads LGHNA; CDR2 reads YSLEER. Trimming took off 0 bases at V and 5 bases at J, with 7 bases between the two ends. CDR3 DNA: TGCGCCAGCAGCCAAGACGGAGTGGAGACCCAGTACTTC. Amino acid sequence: CASSQDGVETQYF.